This T cell receptor beta chain emerged from a study of tumor-infiltrating lymphocytes in primary liver carcinoma. General study results and limits: Tumor tissue displayed a significantly greater top-250-clone fraction than blood (p = 0.039).

Germline DNA was extracted alongside blood RNA, which was obtained from unsorted whole blood. The template, roughly 510 ng total RNA, yielded TCR beta cDNA made with a constant-region primer. Three nested multiplex PCR rounds, a slightly modified ARM-PCR, produced the libraries for TCR beta. TRBV1-TRBV30 forward primers paired with a C-beta reverse primer drove the first two PCR rounds, about 11 cycles each. From the multiplex PCR reads, TCRdb called clonotypes with MiXCR, one entry per CDR3 protein. The sample gives around 330,000 distinct CDR3 sequences, approximately 65% of which show up once; roughly 9% is in the top ten. Concerning this clonotype: As yet, its antigen is unknown.

This CDR3 region has 15 residues. In germline, CDR1 is SGHRS, CDR2 YFSETQ. V shed 0 bases and J shed 0 bases, with 9 bases lying between them. The TCR originated in a man in his forties with primary liver carcinoma and hepatitis B virus infection. The specimen was peripheral blood. The chain combines TRBV5-1 with TRBJ1-2, with D possibly TRBD1 on 6 matching bases. The CDR3 DNA reads as TGCGCCAGCAGCTTGGGGGGGGCAGCTAACTATGGCTACACCTTC. Amino acids: CASSLGGAANYGYTF.